Below are 6 T cell receptor beta chains sequenced from a single sample in a study of sequential checkpoint blockade in melanoma. Stated treatment: randomized to nivolumab then ipilimumab (arm A) or the reverse (arm B). Generated by immunoSEQ multiplex PCR, the TCRdb table keeps only in-frame clones and is missing some. The sample lists some 10,000 clones; 75% were seen once. The specimen comprised CD8+ T cells sorted from blood (inferred from file names), sampled from a patient given nivolumab and ipilimumab in sequence. The origin of the receptors is a human donor with melanoma.

The chain links TRBV7-8 to TRBJ2-5, with 9 nucleotides matching TRBD1. V lost 1 base to trimming and J lost 2 bases; unmatched junction nucleotides: 8. CDR1 and CDR2 from the germline V gene are SGHVS and FQNEAQ. CDR3 length: 17 residues. The CDR3 here is CASSLGAGTGTQETQYF. The CDR3 DNA reads TGTGCCAGCAGCTTAGGAGCCGGGACAGGGACTCAAGAGACCCAGTACTTC.

This clone was seen only a few times. The rearrangement links TRBV12-5 to TRBJ2-3, with 9 bases matching TRBD1. Germline V gives CDR1 LGHNT, CDR2 FRNRAP. CDR3 length: 15 residues. J was trimmed by 3 bases and V by 7 bases; bases with no gene match: 8. For the CDR3, the DNA is TGTGCTAGTGCCCCCTGGGACAGGGCGACAGATACGCAGTATTTT. Its translation: CASAPWDRATDTQYF. Complete variable domain (other parts from reference TRBV12-5 and TRBJ2-3): DARVTQTPRHKVTEMGQEVTMRCQPILGHNTVFWYRQTMMQGLELLAYFRNRAPLDDSGMPKDRFSAEMPDATLATLKIQPSEPRDSAVYFCASAPWDRATDTQYFGPGTRLTVL.

The genes are TRBV6-5 and TRBJ2-1; the match to TRBD1 covers 9 bases. The V gene end was trimmed by 4 bases and the J gene end by 7 bases; junction bases not matched to a gene: 11. Germline V CDR1 and CDR2: MNHEY, SVGAGI. The CDR3 is 16 residues long. The CDR3, as DNA: TGTGCCAGCAGTTGGGAACCCCGGACAGGGGATAATGAGCAGTTCTTC. This sequence encodes CASSWEPRTGDNEQFF.

The V call is TRBV7-6, the J call TRBJ2-5, with 12 bases lining up with TRBD2. The trim removed 4 bases at V and 5 bases at J, leaving 5 bases unmatched. Germline values: CDR1 SGHVS, CDR2 FNYEAQ. CDR3 length: 15 residues. The CDR3 DNA reads as TGTGCCAGCAGCTCTCCGACTAGCGGGAGTGAGACCCAGTACTTC. Encoded protein: CASSSPTSGSETQYF.

This chain uses TRBV7-8 with TRBJ2-2, with 10 bases that match TRBD1. Germline assignment: CDR1 SGHVS and CDR2 FQNEAQ. The CDR3 consists of 16 residues. With 3 bases clipped from V and 7 bases from J, the junction kept 8 bases outside the gene matches. The CDR3 DNA sequence: TGTGCCAGCAGCTTGCGGACAGGGGGGGTAGGCGGGGAGCTGTTTTTT. It yields the protein CASSLRTGGVGGELFF.

The chain is built from TRBV7-7 and TRBJ1-2; 11 bases are a match to TRBD1. CDR1 and CDR2 from the germline V gene are SSHAT and FNYEAQ (reference sequence). The CDR3 has 15 residues. Trimming cost V 10 bases and J 6 bases; bases outside gene matches: 13. CDR3 region: CAKTDRGRGSDGYTF. DNA for the CDR3: TGTGCCAAGACGGACAGGGGGCGTGGGTCGGATGGCTACACCTTC. The full variable domain, rest sourced from reference TRBV7-7 and TRBJ1-2, is GAGVSQSPRYKVTKRGQDVTLRCDPISSHATLYWYQQALGQGPEFLTYFNYEAQPDKSGLPSDRFSAERPEGSISTLTIQRTEQRDSAMYRCAKTDRGRGSDGYTFGSGTRLTVV.